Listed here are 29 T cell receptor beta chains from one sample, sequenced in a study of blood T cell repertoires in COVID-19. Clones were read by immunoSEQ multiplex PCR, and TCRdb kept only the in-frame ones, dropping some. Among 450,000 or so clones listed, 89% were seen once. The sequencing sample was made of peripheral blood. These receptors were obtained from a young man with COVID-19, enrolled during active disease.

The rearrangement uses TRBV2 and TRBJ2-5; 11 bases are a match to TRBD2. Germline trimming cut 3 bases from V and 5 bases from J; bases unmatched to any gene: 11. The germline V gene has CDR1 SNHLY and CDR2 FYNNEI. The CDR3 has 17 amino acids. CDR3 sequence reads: CASSDPLSGGAEETQYF. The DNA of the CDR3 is TGTGCCAGCAGTGACCCCCTTAGCGGGGGGGCAGAGGAGACCCAGTACTTC.

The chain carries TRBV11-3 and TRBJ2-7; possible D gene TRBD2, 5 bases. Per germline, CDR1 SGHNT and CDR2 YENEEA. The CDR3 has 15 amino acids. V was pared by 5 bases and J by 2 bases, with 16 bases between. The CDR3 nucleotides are TGTGCCAGCAGCCACGACTATCTGAAGCCCTACGAGCAGTACTTC. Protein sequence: CASSHDYLKPYEQYF.

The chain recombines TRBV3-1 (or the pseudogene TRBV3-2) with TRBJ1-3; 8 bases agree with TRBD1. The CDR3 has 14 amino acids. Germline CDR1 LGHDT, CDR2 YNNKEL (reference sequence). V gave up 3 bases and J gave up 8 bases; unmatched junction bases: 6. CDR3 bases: TGTGCCAGCAGCCATCGCACAGGGGGGGACACCATATATTTT. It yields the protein CASSHRTGGDTIYF.

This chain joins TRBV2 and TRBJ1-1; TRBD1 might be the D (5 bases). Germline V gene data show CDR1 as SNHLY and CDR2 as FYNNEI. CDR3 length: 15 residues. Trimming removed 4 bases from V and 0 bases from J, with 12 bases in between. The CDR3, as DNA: TGTGCCAGCAGTGCCCAGGGACTGTTGAACACTGAAGCTTTCTTT. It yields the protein CASSAQGLLNTEAFF.

The CDR3 loop is CASSEALGRLDNQPQHF. The CDR3 DNA sequence: TGTGCCAGCAGTGAAGCCTTAGGCAGGCTCGACAATCAGCCCCAGCATTTT. J is TRBJ1-5 and V is TRBV6-1; the D is unclear. The CDR3 totals 17 residues. V dropped 0 bases and J dropped 3 bases, with 15 bases sitting between them. Germline V gene sequence: CDR1 MNHNS, CDR2 SASEGT.

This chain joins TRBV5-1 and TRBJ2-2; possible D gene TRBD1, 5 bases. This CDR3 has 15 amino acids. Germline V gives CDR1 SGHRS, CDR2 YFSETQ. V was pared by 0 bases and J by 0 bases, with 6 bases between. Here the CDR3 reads CASSLEGANTGELFF. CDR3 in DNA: TGCGCCAGCAGCTTGGAAGGGGCGAACACCGGGGAGCTGTTTTTT.

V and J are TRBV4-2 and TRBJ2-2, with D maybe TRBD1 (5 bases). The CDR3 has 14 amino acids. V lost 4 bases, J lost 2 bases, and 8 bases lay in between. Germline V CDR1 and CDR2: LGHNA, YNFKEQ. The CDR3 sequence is CASSLDSNTGELFF. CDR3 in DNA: TGTGCCAGCAGCCTAGACAGTAACACCGGGGAGCTGTTTTTT.

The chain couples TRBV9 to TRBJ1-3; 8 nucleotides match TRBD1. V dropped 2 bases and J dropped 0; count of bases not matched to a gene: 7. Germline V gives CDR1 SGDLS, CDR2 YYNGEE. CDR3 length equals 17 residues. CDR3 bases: TGTGCCAGCAGCGTCAGACAGGGGACTTACTCTGGAAACACCATATATTTT. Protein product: CASSVRQGTYSGNTIYF.

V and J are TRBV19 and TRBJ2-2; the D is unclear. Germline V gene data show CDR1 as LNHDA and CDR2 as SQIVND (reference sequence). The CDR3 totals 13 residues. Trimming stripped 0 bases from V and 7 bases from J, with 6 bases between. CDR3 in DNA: TGTGCCAGTAGTATAGATTTCAACGGGGAGCTGTTTTTT. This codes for CASSIDFNGELFF.

CDR3 sequence: CASSLAASGSEQYF. In DNA, the CDR3 is TGCGCCAGCAGCTTGGCGGCTAGCGGTTCAGAGCAGTACTTC. The rearrangement uses TRBV5-1 and TRBJ2-7; 7 bases line up with TRBD2. Trimming cost V 0 bases and J 7 bases; bases outside gene matches: 7. The CDR3 consists of 14 residues. CDR1 and CDR2 (germline): SGHRS, YFSETQ.

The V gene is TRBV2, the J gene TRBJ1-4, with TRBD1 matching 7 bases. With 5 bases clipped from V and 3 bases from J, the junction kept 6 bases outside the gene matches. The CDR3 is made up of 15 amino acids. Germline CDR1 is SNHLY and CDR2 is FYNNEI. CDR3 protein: CASSRRGLSNEKLFF. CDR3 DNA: TGTGCCAGCAGTCGGAGGGGGCTATCTAATGAAAAACTGTTTTTT.

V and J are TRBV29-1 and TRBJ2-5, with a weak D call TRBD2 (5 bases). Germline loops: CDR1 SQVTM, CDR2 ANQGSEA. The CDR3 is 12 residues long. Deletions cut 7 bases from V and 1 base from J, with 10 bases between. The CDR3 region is CSARTGQETQYF. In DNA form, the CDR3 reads TGCAGCGCACGGACTGGCCAAGAGACCCAGTACTTC.

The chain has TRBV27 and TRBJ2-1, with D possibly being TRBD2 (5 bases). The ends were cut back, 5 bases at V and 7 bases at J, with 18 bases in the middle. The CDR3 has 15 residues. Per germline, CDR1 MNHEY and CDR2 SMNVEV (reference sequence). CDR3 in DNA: TGTGCCAGCAGTCCACAGAGGGCCCTCTCTAATGAGCAGTTCTTC. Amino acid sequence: CASSPQRALSNEQFF.

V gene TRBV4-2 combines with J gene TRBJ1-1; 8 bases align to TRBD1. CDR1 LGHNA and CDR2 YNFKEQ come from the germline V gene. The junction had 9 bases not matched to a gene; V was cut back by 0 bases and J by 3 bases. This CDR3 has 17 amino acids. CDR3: CASSQDWGTGFDTEAFF. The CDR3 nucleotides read TGTGCCAGCAGCCAAGATTGGGGGACAGGATTCGACACTGAAGCTTTCTTT.

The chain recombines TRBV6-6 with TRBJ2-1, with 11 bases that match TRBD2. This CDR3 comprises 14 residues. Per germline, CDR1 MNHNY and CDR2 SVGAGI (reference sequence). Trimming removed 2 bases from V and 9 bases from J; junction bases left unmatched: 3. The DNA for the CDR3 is TGTGCCAGCAGTTACCATGGGACTAGCGGTGAGCAGTTCTTC. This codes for CASSYHGTSGEQFF.

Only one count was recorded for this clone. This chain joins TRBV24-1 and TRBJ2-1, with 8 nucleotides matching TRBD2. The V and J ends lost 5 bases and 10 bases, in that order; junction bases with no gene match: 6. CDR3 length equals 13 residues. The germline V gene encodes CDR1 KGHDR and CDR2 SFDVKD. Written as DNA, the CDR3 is TGTGCCACCAGTGCCTCTTCTAGCGGGGAGCAGTTCTTC. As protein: CATSASSSGEQFF.

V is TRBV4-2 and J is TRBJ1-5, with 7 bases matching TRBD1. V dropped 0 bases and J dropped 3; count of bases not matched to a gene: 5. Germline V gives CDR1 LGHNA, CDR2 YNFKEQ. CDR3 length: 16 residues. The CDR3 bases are TGTGCCAGCAGCCAAGAATCAAAGGGGGCCAATCAGCCCCAGCATTTT. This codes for CASSQESKGANQPQHF.

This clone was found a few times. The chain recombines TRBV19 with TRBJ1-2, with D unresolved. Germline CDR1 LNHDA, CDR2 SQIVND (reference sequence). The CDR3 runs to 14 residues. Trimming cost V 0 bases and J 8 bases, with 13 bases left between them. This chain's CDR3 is CASSIDSGFRGYTF. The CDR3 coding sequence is TGTGCCAGTAGTATAGATTCTGGGTTCAGGGGCTACACCTTC.

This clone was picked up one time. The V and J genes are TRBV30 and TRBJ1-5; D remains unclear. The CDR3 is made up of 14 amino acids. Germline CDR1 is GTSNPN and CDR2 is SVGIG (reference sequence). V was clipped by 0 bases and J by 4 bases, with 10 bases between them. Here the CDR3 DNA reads TGTGCCTGGAGTGTAGGAGAGGGTAATCAGCCCCAGCATTTT. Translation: CAWSVGEGNQPQHF.

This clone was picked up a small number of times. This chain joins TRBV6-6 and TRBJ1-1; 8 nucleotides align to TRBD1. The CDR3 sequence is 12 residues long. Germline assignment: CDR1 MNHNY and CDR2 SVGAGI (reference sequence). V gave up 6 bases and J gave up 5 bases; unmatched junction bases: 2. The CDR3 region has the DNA TGTGCCAGCAGGAGACAGGGGACTGAAGCTTTCTTT. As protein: CASRRQGTEAFF.

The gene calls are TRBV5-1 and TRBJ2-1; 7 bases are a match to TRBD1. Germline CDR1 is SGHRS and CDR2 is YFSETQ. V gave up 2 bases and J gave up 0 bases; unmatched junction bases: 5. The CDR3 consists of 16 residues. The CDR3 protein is CASSFGRGYSYNEQFF. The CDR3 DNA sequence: TGCGCCAGCAGCTTCGGCAGGGGGTACTCCTACAATGAGCAGTTCTTC.

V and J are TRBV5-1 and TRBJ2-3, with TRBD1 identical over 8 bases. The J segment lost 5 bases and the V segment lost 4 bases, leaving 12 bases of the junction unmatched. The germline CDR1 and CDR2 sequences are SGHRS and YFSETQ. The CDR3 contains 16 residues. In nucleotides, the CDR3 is TGCGCCAGCAGCCCGCGGGTGCAGGGGGCAGAAGATACGCAGTATTTT. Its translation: CASSPRVQGAEDTQYF.

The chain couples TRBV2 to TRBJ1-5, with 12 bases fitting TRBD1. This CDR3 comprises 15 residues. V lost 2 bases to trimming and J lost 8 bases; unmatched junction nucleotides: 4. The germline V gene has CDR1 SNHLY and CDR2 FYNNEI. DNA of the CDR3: TGTGCCAGCAGTGAAACGGGACAGGGGGCTGAGCCCCAGCATTTT. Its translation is CASSETGQGAEPQHF.

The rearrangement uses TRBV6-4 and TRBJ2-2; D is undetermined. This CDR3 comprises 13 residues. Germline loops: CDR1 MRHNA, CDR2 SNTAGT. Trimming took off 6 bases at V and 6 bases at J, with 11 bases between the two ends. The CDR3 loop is CASSLAQAGELFF. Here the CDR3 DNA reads TGTGCCAGCAGCCTTGCTCAGGCCGGGGAGCTGTTTTTT.

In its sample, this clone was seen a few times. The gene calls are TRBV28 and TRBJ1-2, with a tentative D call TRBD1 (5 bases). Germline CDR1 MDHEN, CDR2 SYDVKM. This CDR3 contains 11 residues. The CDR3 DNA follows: TGTACCGCCGGGGGAAACTATGGCTACACCTTC. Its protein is CTAGGNYGYTF.

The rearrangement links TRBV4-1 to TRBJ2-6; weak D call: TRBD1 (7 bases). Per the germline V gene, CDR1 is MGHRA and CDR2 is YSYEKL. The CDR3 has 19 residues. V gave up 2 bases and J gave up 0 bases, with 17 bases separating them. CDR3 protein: CASSQTGRGTLSGANVLTF. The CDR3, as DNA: TGCGCCAGCAGCCAAACGGGCAGGGGGACTCTCTCTGGGGCCAACGTCCTGACTTTC.

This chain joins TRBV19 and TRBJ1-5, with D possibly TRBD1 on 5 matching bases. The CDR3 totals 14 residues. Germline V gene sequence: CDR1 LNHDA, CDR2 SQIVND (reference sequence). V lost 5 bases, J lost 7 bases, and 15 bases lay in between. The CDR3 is CASSQQGFGQPQHF. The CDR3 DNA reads TGTGCCAGTAGTCAGCAGGGATTTGGACAGCCCCAGCATTTT.

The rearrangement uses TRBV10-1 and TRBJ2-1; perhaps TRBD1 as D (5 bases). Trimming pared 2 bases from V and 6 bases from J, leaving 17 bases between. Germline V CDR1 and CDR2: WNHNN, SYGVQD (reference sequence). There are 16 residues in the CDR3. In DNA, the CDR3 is TGCGCCAGCAGTGAGGGTGGAACAGGACGCACCAATGAGCAGTTCTTC. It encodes CASSEGGTGRTNEQFF.

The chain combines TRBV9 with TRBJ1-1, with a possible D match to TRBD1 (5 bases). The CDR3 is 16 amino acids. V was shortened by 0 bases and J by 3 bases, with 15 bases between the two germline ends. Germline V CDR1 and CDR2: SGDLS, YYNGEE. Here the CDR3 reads CASSVGQGPLDTEAFF. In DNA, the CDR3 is TGTGCCAGCAGCGTAGGGCAGGGTCCTTTGGACACTGAAGCTTTCTTT.